This TCR beta chain is drawn from a study of blood T cell repertoires in COVID-19. On the study more broadly: T cells, B-cell-depleted T cells, or PBMCs supplied cDNA or gDNA.

This table comes from immunoSEQ multiplex PCR, and its TCRdb copy is limited to in-frame clones, with some not included. Altogether some 530,000 clones are present, approximately 90% being singletons, with the ten largest covering 8.3%. Germline-derived CDR1 and CDR2 are SGHRS and YFSETQ. This CDR3 contains 17 residues. Trimming took 0 bases from V and 6 from J; bases not matched to a gene: 10. This clone was counted a single time. Sequenced material: PBMCs or T cells enriched from blood (not recorded which). The receptor's source is a woman aged 60-75 years who had recovered from COVID-19. The V call is TRBV5-1, the J call TRBJ2-1; TRBD1 matches 9 bases. CDR3 in amino acids: CASSLDPGGTGSNEQFF. The DNA for the CDR3 is TGCGCCAGCAGCTTGGATCCCGGGGGGACAGGGAGCAATGAGCAGTTCTTC.